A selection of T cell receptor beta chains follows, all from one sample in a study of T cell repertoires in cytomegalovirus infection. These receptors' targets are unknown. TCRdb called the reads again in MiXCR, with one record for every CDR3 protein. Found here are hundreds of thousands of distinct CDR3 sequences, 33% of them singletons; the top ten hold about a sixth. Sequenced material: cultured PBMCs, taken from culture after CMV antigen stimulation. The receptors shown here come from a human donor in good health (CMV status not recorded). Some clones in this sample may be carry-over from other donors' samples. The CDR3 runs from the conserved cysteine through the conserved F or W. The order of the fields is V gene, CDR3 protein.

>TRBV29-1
CSVEVRTAPYEQYF
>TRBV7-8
CASSLVRQRSYNEQFF
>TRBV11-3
CASSLGGLAMYQETQYF
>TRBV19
CASSRDRGSSGANVLTF
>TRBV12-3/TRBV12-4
CASSLAGTGEKLFF
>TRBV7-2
CASSLNVQETQYF
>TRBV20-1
CSAGDRAVVGEQYF
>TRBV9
CASSVTPGITEAFF
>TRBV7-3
CASSLIVDTPLTF
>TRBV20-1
CSAGFSGSREQYF
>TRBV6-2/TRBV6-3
CATTLGTSGYNEQFF
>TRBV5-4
CASSSPGTLNTEAFF
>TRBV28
CASSSTGFYQPQHF
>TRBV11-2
CASSLGAGMGTDTQYF
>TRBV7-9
CASSGTFDSYNEQFF
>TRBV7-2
CASSLDSRDEKLFF
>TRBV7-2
CASSLARDRRAFF
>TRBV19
CASSTPPYWGYTF
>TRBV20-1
CSSGQGAYEQYF
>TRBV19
CASTPGRDSYNEQFF
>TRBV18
CASSPEVFLETQYF
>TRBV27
CASSTSGAWNEQFF
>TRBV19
CASSSGTVKNQPQHF
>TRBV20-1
CSASELAGNEQFF
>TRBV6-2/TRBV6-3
CASSGRLAGGNEQFF
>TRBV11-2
CASSLLGTSGQGETQYF
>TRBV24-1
CATSDSGGYQPQHF
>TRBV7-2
CASSLLGQGEKLFF
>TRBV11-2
CASSQPGQEKRYEQYF
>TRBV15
CATSRDRAGNEKLFF
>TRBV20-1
CSVPTDVNTEAFF
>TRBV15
CATSKAREIFTGELFF
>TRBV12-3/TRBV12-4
CASRDDRAEDTQYF
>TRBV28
CASSFNVDTQYF
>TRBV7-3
CASSEGRAGELFF
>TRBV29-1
CSVDSFTATDTQYF
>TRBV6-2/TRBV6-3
CASIDGRGNTDTQYF
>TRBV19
CASKSGSLEVAGELFF
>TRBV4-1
CASSQDSGSFYGYTF
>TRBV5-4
CASSLRGGGRLFF
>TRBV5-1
CASRFTGTGIGELFF
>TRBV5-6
CASSMRFGYGYTF
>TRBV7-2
CASSLRRQVGSGNTIYF
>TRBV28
CASSIQGGGNTGELFF
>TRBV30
CAWTSGLYNEQFF
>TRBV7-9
CASSLEMVVYNEQFF
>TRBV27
CASSDRGGGELFF
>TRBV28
CASSSYRDEQFF